Detailed here is one T cell receptor beta chain. The antigen remains undetermined. The CDR3 is 11 residues long. Looked up from germline, CDR1 is MNHEY and CDR2 is SVGEGT. V lost 7 bases and J 3 bases, leaving 6 bases between the germline ends. The data stem from a study of read filtering for tumor transcriptome and immune sequencing. Across the whole study: Per sample, TCR-region reads ranged about 4 to 10.27 million by IR-seq, about 80 to 1,400 by RNA-seq. Broader study findings: Compared with RNA-seq, IR-seq gave much higher clonotype depth and reliability. Correlation between methods rose after single-read clonotypes were removed.

The library was built from about 400 ng RNA with molecular barcoded adaptors for alpha/delta and beta/gamma chains. One entry per CDR3 protein results from TCRdb running MiXCR on the reads. Of 100,000 to 150,000 distinct CDR3 sequences in the sample, roughly 13% were seen once. The sequenced material came from a population of CD138-negative cells sorted from bone marrow. The genes are TRBV6-2 or TRBV6-3 and TRBJ2-5; D is uncertain. This receptor was identified in a donor at least 40 years old with multiple myeloma. The CDR3 nucleotides read TGTGCCAGCAAGGAGAAAGAGACCCAGTACTTC. Translating gives CASKEKETQYF.